Each of the 27 T cell receptor beta chains below was sequenced from the same sample in a study of glioma-infiltrating T cells. TCR alpha and beta CDR3 regions were amplified from RNA using iRepertoire nested multiplex PCR. Each CDR3 protein gets one entry after TCRdb re-called the multiplex PCR reads with MiXCR. The top ten clones hold less than 55% of a sample with roughly 100,000 distinct CDR3 sequences, 25% to 35% of them seen once. Material: glioma tissue, nonneoplastic brain tissue, or PBMCs (not recorded which). These receptors all come from a human donor with low-grade glioma or glioblastoma, undergoing nonglioma brain surgery, or in good health (not recorded which).

This clonotype occurred many times. The chain recombines TRBV7-2 with TRBJ2-3; weak D call: TRBD2 (6 bases). V lost 5 bases and J 0 bases, leaving 12 bases between the germline ends. This CDR3 region has 15 residues. In germline, CDR1 is SGHTA, CDR2 FQGNSA. The CDR3 DNA is TGTGCCAGCAGCCCCACTAGCACTAGCACAGATACGCAGTATTTT. Translating gives CASSPTSTSTDTQYF. Full variable domain (rest looked up from reference TRBV7-2 and TRBJ2-3): GAGVSQSPSNKVTEKGKDVELRCDPISGHTALYWYRQSLGQGLEFLIYFQGNSAPDKSGLPSDRFSAERTGGSVSTLTIQRTQQEDSAVYLCASSPTSTSTDTQYFGPGTRLTVL.

A few counts support this clonotype. This rearrangement joins TRBV30 to TRBJ2-7; 9 nucleotides line up with TRBD1. Trimming removed 4 bases from V and 6 bases from J; junction bases left unmatched: 7. Germline V gene data show CDR1 as GTSNPN and CDR2 as SVGIG (reference sequence). CDR3 length: 13 residues. CDR3 protein: CAWTDGTGLEQYF. The CDR3 coding sequence is TGTGCCTGGACCGACGGGACAGGGCTCGAGCAGTACTTC.

Remarks on this clonotype: Just one base apart from a much larger clone, this may be a read error. The chain recombines TRBV27 with TRBJ2-7; TRBD1 agrees at 8 bases. V shed 10 bases and J 2 bases; nucleotides not matched to a gene: 13. Germline values: CDR1 MNHEY, CDR2 SMNVEV (reference sequence). The CDR3 consists of 15 residues. The CDR3 nucleotides are TGTGCCACTGCCTTCCGGGACAGGTGTCCCTACGAGCAGTACTTC. This encodes CATAFRDRCPYEQYF.

With regard to this clonotype: A read error may be the cause here, since a much bigger clone is one base away. Here the CDR3 reads CASSTTVNTEASF. CDR3 nucleotide sequence: TGTGCCAGTAGTACAACGGTGAACACTGAAGCTTCCTTT. This chain connects TRBV19 to TRBJ1-1; no clear D gene. Germline values: CDR1 LNHDA, CDR2 SQIVND (reference sequence). The CDR3 contains 13 residues. Supplemented by reference TRBV19 and TRBJ1-1, the full variable domain reads DGGITQSPKYLFRKEGQNVTLSCEQNLNHDAMYWYRQDPGQGLRLIYYSQIVNDFQKGDIAEGYSVSREKKESFPLTVTSAQKNPTAFYLCASSTTVNTEASFGQGTRLTVV.

With respect to this clonotype: The conserved closing phenylalanine or tryptophan is absent in this CDR3, likely reflecting a read error. The chain couples TRBV5-5 to TRBJ2-7; the D call may be TRBD1 or TRBD2 (5 bases each). Germline V CDR1 and CDR2: SGHKS, YYEKEE (reference sequence). The length of the CDR3 is 15 residues. The germline V and J ends were trimmed by 5 bases and 5 bases, with 20 bases remaining between them. CDR3 sequence: CASRLGPGPDHEQYL. Here the CDR3 DNA reads TGTGCCAGCAGGCTGGGACCGGGGCCAGACCACGAGCAGTACCTC.

This clonotype has at least ten counts. The CDR3 protein is CATCRGSTDTQYF. The CDR3 nucleotides are TGTGCCACTTGTCGTGGTAGCACAGATACGCAGTATTTT. This rearrangement joins TRBV24-1 to TRBJ2-3; D ambiguous. The V gene's germline CDR1 is KGHDR and CDR2 SFDVKD. With 10 bases removed from V and 0 bases from J, the gap between germline ends came to 10 bases. This CDR3 contains 13 residues.

V usage is TRBV5-4 and J usage is TRBJ2-7; D may match TRBD1 or TRBD2 (5 bases each). The V and J ends lost 5 bases and 6 bases respectively, with 15 bases between them. Germline lookup yields CDR1 SGHNT and CDR2 YYREEE (reference sequence). The length of the CDR3 is 13 residues. CDR3 residues: CASRSPGTAEQYF. The CDR3 DNA reads as TGTGCCAGCAGATCCCCCGGGACGGCCGAGCAGTACTTC.

The CDR3 bases are TGCAGTGCTAGCGACGGGGCCGATGGTGGCTACACCTTC. Its protein is CSASDGADGGYTF. V gene TRBV20-1 combines with J gene TRBJ1-2; D is possibly TRBD1 (5 bases). Trimming pared 3 bases from V and 7 bases from J, leaving 15 bases between. This CDR3 spans 13 amino acids. Germline V gives CDR1 DFQATT, CDR2 SNEGSKA (reference sequence).

The genes are TRBV24-1 and TRBJ2-1; the D gene is possibly TRBD1 (6 bases). Deletions cut 3 bases from V and 5 bases from J, with 13 bases between. This CDR3 has 15 amino acids. Germline V gives CDR1 KGHDR, CDR2 SFDVKD. CDR3 bases: TGTGCCACCAGTGATAGGGGGATAAGTAACAATGAGCAGTTCTTC. Residues: CATSDRGISNNEQFF.

This clonotype was seen ten or more times. The chain uses TRBV28 and TRBJ1-1, with unresolved D. Germline CDR1 is MDHEN and CDR2 is SYDVKM. V lost 8 bases, J lost 2 bases, and 12 bases lay in between. The CDR3 totals 13 residues. The CDR3 nucleotides read TGTGCCAGCCAAAGGGTGGGTAACACTGAAGCTTTCTTT. This gives the protein CASQRVGNTEAFF.

As to this clonotype: A clone one base away is much larger, so this may be a read error. The chain has TRBV28 and TRBJ2-7; D unclear. Germline V gene lookup returns CDR1 MDHEN and CDR2 SYDVKM. Trimming left V 6 bases short and J 9 bases short, with 21 bases between. There are 14 residues in the CDR3. The CDR3 sequence is CASSTGSDLDGQYF. The CDR3 DNA reads as TGTGCCAGCAGCACCGGGTCCGACCTCGACGGGCAGTACTTC.

This clonotype was seen a single time. This may be a read error, as it is one base from a much larger clone. The rearrangement uses TRBV7-2 and TRBJ2-5, with 8 bases fitting TRBD1. This CDR3 is 16 amino acids long. Germline lookup yields CDR1 SGHTA and CDR2 FQGNSA. J gave up 5 bases and V 3 bases, and 11 bases lay outside the gene matches. CDR3 loop: CASSFAGGGTVETQYF. In nucleotides, the CDR3 is TGTGCCAGCAGCTTCGCAGGGGGCGGTACCGTGGAGACCCAGTACTTC.

About this clonotype: A much larger clone lies one base from this, so it may be a read error. The genes are TRBV14 and TRBJ1-1, with D hard to call. Looked up from germline, CDR1 is SGHDN and CDR2 is FVKESK. Deletions cut 0 bases from V and 3 bases from J, with 5 bases between. The CDR3 runs 13 residues. CDR3 protein: CASSQEDYTEAFF. CDR3 in DNA: TGTGCCAGCAGCCAAGAGGACTACACTGAAGCTTTCTTT.

The V gene is TRBV5-6, the J gene TRBJ1-2; a possible D gene is TRBD1 (6 bases). Trimming pared 3 bases from V and 5 bases from J, leaving 20 bases between. The CDR3 is made up of 16 amino acids. CDR1 SGHDT and CDR2 YYEEEE come from the germline V gene. The CDR3 nucleotides are TGTGCCAGCAGCTCTAGTGGGTGGACAGCATTTTATGGCTACACCTTC. Translation gives CASSSSGWTAFYGYTF.

This rearrangement joins TRBV7-2 to TRBJ1-5; no reliable D call. V gave up 4 bases and J gave up 6 bases, with 19 bases separating them. The CDR3 contains 16 residues. From germline, CDR1 is SGHTA and CDR2 FQGNSA. In DNA form, the CDR3 reads TGTGCCAGCAGCTCGAGGAGTCACGAAAAAGGTCAGCCCCAGCATTTT. Translation gives CASSSRSHEKGQPQHF.

This clonotype was seen repeatedly, ten times or more. The chain has TRBV6-1 and TRBJ1-4; D may be TRBD1 (6 bases). The CDR3 has 11 amino acids. V lost 3 bases and J lost 16, with 12 bases in between. Germline CDR1 reads MNHNS; CDR2 reads SASEGT. The CDR3 sequence: CASSDDRYQFF. In DNA form, the CDR3 reads TGTGCCAGCAGTGACGACAGGTATCAGTTTTTT.

The gene calls are TRBV7-9 and TRBJ2-5; possibly TRBD1 or TRBD2 for D (6 bases each). The germline CDR1 and CDR2 sequences are SEHNR and FQNEAQ (reference sequence). V shed 1 base and J shed 4 bases, with 10 bases lying between them. The CDR3 is made up of 14 amino acids. The chain's CDR3 is CASSLVGGLETQYF. Written as DNA, the CDR3 is TGTGCCAGCAGCTTAGTCGGGGGCCTAGAGACCCAGTACTTC.

In this sample, this clonotype turned up many times. This chain connects TRBV6-1 to TRBJ2-1; 9 nucleotides agree with TRBD1. CDR1 and CDR2 (germline): MNHNS, SASEGT. J gave up 8 bases and V 6 bases, and 11 bases lay outside the gene matches. The CDR3 totals 15 residues. CDR3 DNA: TGTGCCAGCAGAATAAATCGGGACAGGGATTATGAGCAGTTCTTC. Translation gives CASRINRDRDYEQFF.

The chain has TRBV7-2 and TRBJ2-7, with 7 bases lining up with TRBD2. Germline values: CDR1 SGHTA, CDR2 FQGNSA. The CDR3 spans 14 residues. The V segment lost 6 bases and the J segment 2 bases; nucleotides outside the gene matches: 7. The CDR3 DNA sequence: TGTGCCAGCAGTCTCCGCGGACTAGCCTACGAGCAGTACTTC. This encodes CASSLRGLAYEQYF.

This clonotype came up many times. J is TRBJ1-1 and V is TRBV7-9; D perhaps matches TRBD1 (6 bases). The CDR3 contains 14 residues. The germline CDR1 and CDR2 sequences are SEHNR and FQNEAQ (reference sequence). The ends were cut back, 1 base at V and 5 bases at J, with 11 bases in the middle. The CDR3 loop is CASSLDGGGTEAFF. The CDR3 region has the DNA TGTGCCAGCAGCTTAGATGGAGGGGGGACTGAAGCTTTCTTT.

Regarding this clonotype: This clone may be a read error of a much larger clone one base away. This is likely a read error, given that the CDR3 carries no conserved phenylalanine or tryptophan at its end. J is TRBJ2-7 and V is TRBV15; D unresolved. Germline V lookup: CDR1 LNHNV, CDR2 YYDKDF (reference sequence). V lost 5 bases to trimming and J lost 5 bases, with 7 bases between them. The CDR3 has 11 residues. The CDR3 nucleotides are TGTGCCACCAGCGTACACGACGAGCAGTACTTA. This translates into CATSVHDEQYL.

V gene TRBV5-1 combines with J gene TRBJ2-2, with TRBD1 identical over 10 bases. The trim removed 4 bases at V and 6 bases at J, leaving 6 bases unmatched. The CDR3 is made up of 15 amino acids. Germline values: CDR1 SGHRS, CDR2 YFSETQ. The DNA for the CDR3 is TGCGCCAGCAGCCCTCCGGGACAGGGGTCCGGGGAGCTGTTTTTT. Protein product: CASSPPGQGSGELFF.

This clonotype was seen more than once but under ten times. For the CDR3, the DNA is TGTGCCAGCAGCCAGGGGGCGAACACTGAAGCTTTCTTT. Its protein is CASSQGANTEAFF. The chain links TRBV3-1 to TRBJ1-1; TRBD1 is a possible D gene (6 bases). The germline V gene encodes CDR1 LGHDT and CDR2 YNNKEL (reference sequence). Deletions cut 3 bases from V and 1 base from J, with 6 bases between. This CDR3 is 13 amino acids long.

As to this clonotype: This may arise from a read error, as a much more abundant clone is one base away. The chain links TRBV7-2 to TRBJ1-2; TRBD1 aligns across 8 bases. Germline V CDR1 and CDR2: SGHTA, FQGNSA. The CDR3 sequence is 14 residues long. V dropped 7 bases and J dropped 8; count of bases not matched to a gene: 12. The CDR3 protein is CASTVLDRARGYTF. The CDR3 DNA follows: TGTGCCAGCACCGTTCTGGACAGGGCGAGGGGCTACACCTTC. Combining the CDR3 with reference TRBV7-2 and TRBJ1-2 gives the whole variable domain GAGVSQSPSNKVTEKGKDVELRCDPISGHTALYWYRQSLGQGLEFLIYFQGNSAPDKSGLPSDRFSAERTGGSVSTLTIQRTQQEDSAVYLCASTVLDRARGYTFGSGTRLTVV.

Many counts were recorded for this clonotype. The CDR3, as DNA: TGTGCCAGCAGGTTCTATGGCTACACCTTC. It encodes CASRFYGYTF. The chain combines TRBV28 with TRBJ1-2; D is unclear. Trimming stripped 6 bases from V and 4 bases from J, with 3 bases between. This CDR3 region has 10 residues. Germline-derived CDR1 and CDR2 are MDHEN and SYDVKM.

The V and J genes are TRBV19 and TRBJ1-5; TRBD1 agrees at 8 bases. The CDR3 consists of 15 residues. Germline V gene sequence: CDR1 LNHDA, CDR2 SQIVND (reference sequence). V gave up 9 bases and J gave up 5 bases; unmatched junction bases: 12. The CDR3 DNA reads TGTGCCAGCCTAAAAGACAGGGGTCTTTATCAGCCCCAGCATTTT. Encoded protein: CASLKDRGLYQPQHF.

The chain joins TRBV7-3 to TRBJ1-1; D gene uncertain. The V gene's germline CDR1 is SGHTA and CDR2 FQGTGA. The CDR3 is 16 amino acids. Trimming removed 0 bases from V and 0 bases from J, with 11 bases in between. This CDR3 is CASSLTGNSLNTEAFF. The CDR3 DNA sequence: TGTGCCAGCAGCTTAACCGGGAACAGCTTGAACACTGAAGCTTTCTTT. The entire variable domain, with the rest obtained from reference TRBV7-3 and TRBJ1-1, is as follows: GAGVSQTPSNKVTEKGKYVELRCDPISGHTALYWYRQSLGQGPEFLIYFQGTGAADDSGLPNDRFFAVRPEGSVSTLKIQRTERGDSAVYLCASSLTGNSLNTEAFFGQGTRLTVV.